This T cell receptor (beta chain) stems from a study of blood T cell repertoires in COVID-19 (TCRdb year 2020). Notes on the research overall: Samples covering the acute and convalescent phases of COVID-19 were provided by collaborators in the United States, Italy and Spain. Deeply sampled blood TCRbeta repertoires from subjects exposed to, actively infected with, or recovered from COVID-19 were included in the dataset. A freely available public database, intended as a resource for researchers studying the immune response to SARS-CoV-2, is where the repertoires were released. HLA class I and class II types, where available, came from metadata supplied by the sample provider rather than from assay-based typing. Sample metadata almost always included a de-identified subject ID, COVID-19 status, age in years and sex. The prospective study material was composed of cDNA or gDNA derived from T cells, B-cell-depleted T cells, or PBMCs. The samples were drawn from the first 160 participants of the ongoing ImmuneRACE study and from 950 to 1,500 subjects provided by 6 global collaborators.

Turning to this clone: No antigen is known for it. No base qualities exist here, and no much larger clone lies one base off it.

Enrolling through a virtual design, the prospective study's participants ranged in age from roughly 18 to 100 years and lived across about two dozen United States geographic areas. In the prospective study, cohorts were assigned on the basis of participant-reported clinical history obtained from a screening survey and a study questionnaire. Each participant in the prospective study had whole blood, serum and a nasopharyngeal or oropharyngeal swab collected by mobile phlebotomists. Additional blood draws and questionnaires over an approximately 2-month period could optionally be provided by prospective study participants. Before DNA extraction, blood samples from the prospective study were shipped at room temperature or frozen. TCRbeta CDR3 regions were amplified from genomic DNA using the immunoSEQ Assay, a bias-controlled multiplex PCR. The study's own analysis went as follows. The number of nucleated cells in each sample was estimated from the amplification of reference gene primers within the assay. To quantify the absolute abundance of each unique TCRbeta CDR3 rearrangement, sequence reads were collapsed and filtered. For each sample, productive Simpson clonality was calculated as the square root of Simpson's diversity index over productive rearrangements. TCRdb limited this immuneACCESS table to in-frame rearrangements with V and J called. A share of clones is missing; checked studies link under half to unresolved V genes, and the rest is unexplained. V and J calls and clone size follow that table, whereas D and trimming were derived from the DNA. The sample table lists approximately 250,000 clones, 75% to 90% of them with a count of one. Over 3.5% of the sample rests with the top ten.

What the study reported, not specific to this receptor: The amount of clinical and demographic metadata varied by source and participant and was provided uncurated.

The CDR3, cysteine through phenylalanine, is 14 amino acids long. The sequence is cut down to CDR3 DNA, 42 bases in frame from base 1. From a lookup of the germline V gene, CDR1 and CDR2 are SGHRS and YFSETQ. V is cut by 3 bases and J by 4 bases, and the space between the germline ends is 13 bases. The TCR was taken from a woman in her thirties with acute COVID-19. Rearrangement joined TRBV5-1 to TRBJ1-2; no D gene is confidently identified. The sample consisted of PBMCs or T cells enriched from blood (not recorded which). The encoded CDR3 is CASSSYGEGYGYTF. The bases are TGCGCCAGCAGCTCCTACGGGGAAGGCTATGGCTACACCTTC.